This entry lists 10 T cell receptor beta chains sequenced from one sample in a study of post-analysis software for immune sequencing data. Unique molecular identifiers featured in each of the TCR beta cDNA libraries. From the PCR reads, TCRdb called clonotypes with MiXCR, one entry per CDR3 protein. The table shows some 160,000 distinct CDR3 sequences, with about 37% occurring only once. The sample was blood, taken after autologous hematopoietic stem cell transplantation. These receptor sequences come from a girl aged 5-17 years with multiple sclerosis.

This rearrangement joins TRBV20-1 to TRBJ2-5; TRBD1 is a possible D gene (7 bases). V dropped 6 bases and J dropped 0 bases, with 17 bases sitting between them. CDR3 size: 15 residues. From germline, CDR1 is DFQATT and CDR2 SNEGSKA (reference sequence). The CDR3 DNA follows: TGCAGTGCCACTGCCAGGGGGGCGTACCAAGAGACCCAGTACTTC. Protein product: CSATARGAYQETQYF.

This clonotype was counted only a few times. The J gene is TRBJ2-7, the V gene TRBV5-6; tentative D call: TRBD1 (7 bases). Germline V gene lookup returns CDR1 SGHDT and CDR2 YYEEEE. The CDR3 is made up of 14 amino acids. Trimming pared 1 base from V and 1 base from J, leaving 9 bases between. CDR3 in DNA: TGTGCCAGCAGCTTGCCAGGGGGGTCCTACGAGCAGTACTTC. Translating gives CASSLPGGSYEQYF.

This sequence joins TRBV6-6 and TRBJ2-3; D remains unclear. CDR1 MNHNY and CDR2 SVGAGI come from the germline V gene (reference sequence). The CDR3 contains 16 residues. V was clipped by 6 bases and J by 2 bases, with 18 bases between them. CDR3 residues: CASSHQGFGTTDTQYF. The CDR3 DNA follows: TGTGCCAGCAGCCACCAAGGGTTCGGTACCACAGATACGCAGTATTTT.

Regarding this clonotype: A single base separates this from a much larger clone, so it may be a read error. The chain has TRBV7-2 and TRBJ2-3; D gene uncertain. Trimming removed 4 bases from V and 2 bases from J, with 7 bases in between. CDR3 length: 13 amino acids. The germline CDR1 and CDR2 sequences are SGHTA and FQGNSA. The CDR3 protein is CASSWVPTDTQYF. The CDR3 DNA reads TGTGCCAGCAGCTGGGTCCCCACAGATACGCAGTATTTT. Full variable domain (rest looked up from reference TRBV7-2 and TRBJ2-3): GAGVSQSPSNKVTEKGKDVELRCDPISGHTALYWYRQSLGQGLEFLIYFQGNSAPDKSGLPSDRFSAERTGGSVSTLTIQRTQQEDSAVYLCASSWVPTDTQYFGPGTRLTVL.

To note about this clonotype: A much larger clone differs by one base, so this may be a read error. The CDR3 nucleotides read TGTGCCTGCAGCCAGGGGGTACTGGAGACCCAGTACTTC. Amino acids: CACSQGVLETQYF. The chain combines TRBV13 with TRBJ2-5, with 7 nucleotides matching TRBD1. Germline CDR1 is PRHDT and CDR2 is FYEKMQ (reference sequence). The CDR3 sequence is 13 residues long.

CDR3 amino acids: CASSLDAGGRYEQYF. The CDR3 DNA follows: TGTGCCAGCAGCTTAGATGCGGGAGGACGCTACGAGCAGTACTTC. The chain employs TRBV7-2 and TRBJ2-7; 8 bases map to TRBD2. Germline V CDR1 and CDR2: SGHTA, FQGNSA. This CDR3 is 15 amino acids long. The V segment lost 1 base and the J segment 3 bases; nucleotides outside the gene matches: 5.

This clonotype came up a few times. The chain carries TRBV24-1 and TRBJ2-3; TRBD2 aligns across 10 bases. V lost 3 bases to trimming and J lost 2 bases; unmatched junction nucleotides: 1. The CDR3 covers 15 residues. The germline gives CDR1 KGHDR, CDR2 SFDVKD. CDR3 sequence (DNA): TGTGCCACCAGTGATAGCGGGAGGGCCACAGATACGCAGTATTTT. This sequence encodes CATSDSGRATDTQYF.

This clonotype was found many times. This chain joins TRBV5-1 and TRBJ2-7; D ambiguous. Looked up from germline, CDR1 is SGHRS and CDR2 is YFSETQ. This CDR3 contains 14 residues. Trimming removed 0 bases from V and 2 bases from J, with 9 bases in between. The CDR3 is CASSLGQTTYEQYF. The CDR3, as DNA: TGCGCCAGCAGCTTGGGGCAGACAACCTACGAGCAGTACTTC.

This clonotype was seen only a few times. V gene TRBV7-2 combines with J gene TRBJ2-5; 13 nucleotides line up with TRBD2. V shed 7 bases, J shed 1 base, and the junction held 6 bases outside the gene matches. The CDR3 covers 16 residues. Looked up from germline, CDR1 is SGHTA and CDR2 is FQGNSA. CDR3 in amino acids: CASILGLAGAQETQYF. The CDR3 nucleotides are TGTGCCAGCATCCTTGGACTAGCGGGAGCCCAAGAGACCCAGTACTTC. Filled out from reference TRBV7-2 and TRBJ2-5, the complete variable domain reads GAGVSQSPSNKVTEKGKDVELRCDPISGHTALYWYRQSLGQGLEFLIYFQGNSAPDKSGLPSDRFSAERTGGSVSTLTIQRTQQEDSAVYLCASILGLAGAQETQYFGPGTRLLVL.

Notes on this clonotype: This may be a read error, as it is one base from a much larger clone. This chain connects TRBV12-3 or TRBV12-4 to TRBJ2-3, with D possibly TRBD2 on 6 matching bases. The CDR3 covers 16 residues. V lost 3 bases and J 5 bases, leaving 18 bases between the germline ends. CDR3 in DNA: TGTGCCAGCAGTTTTTCGGCTCTCGGGGGAGTAGATACGCAGTATTTT. Translation: CASSFSALGGVDTQYF.